Below, one T cell receptor (beta chain) is given with its context. Its recognized antigen is unknown. No much larger clonotype is one base removed from it; base qualities were not supplied. Preparation of the library involved the immunoSEQ multiplex PCR assay. A mixture of 60 forward primers for TCR Vbeta segments and 13 reverse primers for TCR Jbeta segments was used in the multiplex PCR. Amplification of the CDR3 region of rearranged TCR beta genes was performed with a multiplex PCR assay on genomic DNA. The amplified TCR beta libraries were sequenced on the Illumina HiSeq System as 87-base-pair reads. For the original study's pipeline: A later analysis counted 75 million to 100 million unique TCR beta chains across the 666 repertoires, and 10 million to 12 million of these chains were shared by at least two donors. Raw reads were error-corrected and collapsed into unique sequences with a nearest-neighbor algorithm that merged closely related sequences to remove PCR and sequencing errors. CDR3 sequences were aligned to IMGT reference sequences to assign V, D and J gene segments. For a sequence to be retained, a match of at least six nucleotides was required to both a V gene segment and a J gene segment. A rearrangement counted as productive if the CDR3 had no stop codons and remained in frame with V and J, and every other rearrangement counted as non-productive. CDR3 was defined by IMGT convention, running from the second conserved V-encoded cysteine to the conserved J-encoded phenylalanine. The earlier analysis of about 620 of the donors excluded sequences that lacked an unambiguous match to a single V gene segment. In an earlier analysis of about 590 of the donors, a V segment was called functional when productive rearrangements were above 56.7%, and segregating when the standard deviation between donors exceeded 5%. To diagnose cytomegalovirus status from the catalog of TCR beta chain sequences, a statistical classification framework was built. A later analysis assigned V and J genes by comparing TCR nucleotide sequences with IMGT/GENE-DB human TR gene sequences. A later analysis assigned CDR3 sequences and most-parsimonious VDJ recombination scenarios with the TCRdist pipeline. A later analysis defined each TCR beta chain by its CDR3 amino acid sequence plus V-gene family, and excluded reads lacking a unique V-gene family. As a way to deal with suspected cross-contamination and a sequencing artifact, a later analysis dropped 592 nucleotide sequences that were highly shared and had low generation probability. For each public chain, a later analysis derived a clonal expansion index from normalized ranks of inferred template counts within each repertoire. In a later analysis, generation probabilities were computed using a VDJ recombination model fitted to out-of-frame rearrangements, and the results were checked against IGoR. In a later analysis, TCR-TCR, TCR-HLA and TCR-CMV co-occurrence was scored with hypergeometric tests, and a repertoire-size bias correction was applied to TCR pairs. A later analysis estimated false discovery rates by permuting HLA or CMV assignments 20 times. A later analysis grouped co-occurring TCRs with DBSCAN, adding TCRdist sequence similarity when clustering within HLA-allele-positive subsets. Repertoires with fewer than 30,000 or more than 120,000 public chains were left out of co-occurrence clustering, as were five repertoires with anomalous nucleotide sharing. Imported from immuneACCESS, the table was reduced by TCRdb to in-frame sequences with V and J called. These copies leave out some clones; in studies compared against another copy, an unresolved V gene accounts for under half, and the cause of the remainder is not known. From that table come the V and J calls and clone size; the DNA was used to work out D and trimming. This sample has 200,000 to 250,000 clones in its table, and 70% to 90% of those were observed once. The top ten constitute 2.9% of the sample.

This specimen belongs to a study of cytomegalovirus exposure and HLA in healthy donors (dated by TCRdb to the late 2010s). Regarding the complete study: An earlier analysis of about 560 of the donors reported under 300 Gb of sequence data and around 100 million unique TCR beta sequences obtained from approximately 180 million T cells. The study combined high-throughput TCR immunosequencing, statistical association of individual TCRs with disease status, and machine learning to predict cytomegalovirus infection status. A later analysis re-analyzed previously published TCR beta repertoires from about 600 donors and added high-resolution HLA genotyping to study TCR occurrence patterns. An earlier analysis of more than 450 of the donors used high-throughput TCR beta sequencing to judge whether each TCR beta V gene segment behaved as functional or pseudogenic. Across 398 genotyped donors of the cohort, an average of roughly 230,000 unique TCR beta nucleotide sequences per donor were sequenced, and about a sixth of those sequences were non-productive. The number of donors typed differed by locus, with roughly 620-640 for A, B, C, DRB1 and DQB1, more than 500 for DQA1, over 600 for DPA1, and approximately 470 for DPB1. All discovery cohort repertoires had been generated on a single sequencing platform. Approximately 300 gigabases of sequencing data and 70 million to 85 million unique TCR sequences were included in an early release covering 500 to 750 HLA-typed donors. Of the roughly 420 genotyped donors, less than 85% were placed in the genetic ancestry cluster associated with self-reported Caucasian donors. Class I and class II HLA loci were covered by the typing at four-digit resolution. Because of strong linkage in the cohort, roughly five DR-DQ haplotypes were treated as single units for association and clustering. Along with the roughly 610-subject first cohort, a separate validation cohort of over a hundred different subjects was used. A later genetic analysis used genome-wide SNP genotypes for about three fifths of the 666 donors, treating that subset as a discovery cohort. The later analysis used no new phenotypic data to find candidate immune exposures, relying instead on TCR beta sequences and their occurrence across donors. The study aimed to test whether cataloging public T cell receptors could reveal signatures of past pathogen exposure. Alongside the repertoire data, information on donor age, sex, ethnicity and CMV serostatus was compiled. The study used immunosequencing to profile the T cell repertoires of 670 or so subjects and linked those repertoires to cytomegalovirus serostatus. General conclusions and limits of the study: Cytomegalovirus status was reported to be diagnosed by the classifier with high specificity and sensitivity in both the original and validation cohorts. Compared with the approximately 670-donor mean, donors in an Asian-associated ancestry cluster had fewer N-insertions in productive TCRs, according to a later genetic analysis. A further reported finding was that TCR beta sequences accurately predicted the HLA-A and HLA-B alleles for most subjects in the first cohort. A later analysis found that HLA-associated TCR beta chains were more clonally expanded and had lower generation probabilities than equally common non-associated chains. An earlier analysis of around 500 of the donors showed that most TCR beta V segments appeared in productive rearrangements either about 87% or about 30% of the time, which broadly matched IMGT annotations. In a later analysis, TCR association rates were found to vary across HLA loci, with the most associated TCRs seen for DRB1 alleles and the fewest for HLA-C alleles. It was suggested by the authors that the approach could potentially be generalized to other disease states and immunological phenotypes. Specific HLA alleles were associated with roughly 17,000 TCR beta sequences at a false discovery rate of 0.05 in a later analysis. In vitro tests confirmed that a few of the cytomegalovirus-associated TCR beta chains recognize cytomegalovirus antigens. The study listed 150 to 200 TCR beta chains as associated with cytomegalovirus. Because HLA typing was missing for some donors at each locus, association tests included only the typed subset. A later genetic analysis associated a missense DCLRE1C variant with V-gene and J-gene trimming of TCR beta chains, and an independent cohort replicated the association. A later analysis found that most CMV-associated TCR beta chains appeared HLA-restricted, with HLA associations seemingly driven largely by CMV exposure. CMV serostatus was the only immune exposure information available for the cohort. A later analysis reported that several top co-occurrence clusters appeared linked to parvovirus B19, influenza, CMV and Epstein-Barr virus. Only TCR beta chains were sequenced in this cohort, and the absence of alpha or paired-chain data limited detectable features. Most TCR sequences were observed very rarely across donors, whereas some public TCRs were present in many individuals. The earlier analysis of 450 to 700 of the donors excluded over 15 rarely observed V segments, including chromosome 9 orphons, because counts were too low. A cluster of highly shared sequence variants was judged likely to represent a technical artifact of the sequencing pipeline. The 87-base-pair reads could not distinguish some IMGT-functional V segments, including TRBV6-2 and TRBV6-3, so those segments were excluded. Correlated functional status among segregating V segments might reflect linkage disequilibrium, but an unknown experimental factor could not be ruled out. Assigning TCR associations to individual alleles was difficult when HLA alleles, especially DR and DQ, strongly co-occurred. The presence/absence analyses assumed that sequencing depth was roughly uniform across donors, and that assumption may not be true.

The cohort consisted of 666 healthy bone marrow donors. Cohort members were all nominally healthy when sampled, although unrecorded immune exposures were likely present. The donor tested CMV seronegative and was one of the 352 seronegative cohort members. Every donor gave a peripheral blood sample, and the peripheral blood mononuclear cells from that sample were used for TCR beta sequencing. Genomic DNA extraction from the blood cell samples was performed with the Qiagen DNeasy Blood Extraction Kit. Per the germline V gene, SGHRS is the CDR1 and YFSETQ is the CDR2. V gives up 4 bases and J gives up 0 bases, and the segment between their germline ends measures 16 bases. Including cysteine and phenylalanine, the CDR3 has 16 amino acids. Here the CDR3 DNA is all that survives: 48 bases in frame from base 1.

The TCR originated in a man between 25 and 39 years old in good health and CMV-seronegative. The material sequenced was PBMCs. The sequence links TRBV5-1 to TRBJ2-5; matching of 6 bases hints at TRBD1 as the D gene. The DNA is as follows: TGCGCCAGCAGCCACCGGGACATCGGGTACCAAGAGACCCAGTACTTC. Its amino acids are CASSHRDIGYQETQYF. When the CDR3 is completed using the reference TRBV5-1 and TRBJ2-5 genes on either side, the full variable domain is KAGVTQTPRYLIKTRGQQVTLSCSPISGHRSVSWYQQTPGQGLQFLFEYFSETQRNKGNFPGRFSGRQFSNSRSEMNVSTLELGDSALYLCASSHRDIGYQETQYFGPGTRLLVL.